Below, 24 T cell receptor beta chains from the same sample are listed, as sequenced in a study of monozygotic twins with inflammatory bowel disease (dated by TCRdb to about 2019). The protocol used for the library was 5' RACE. This sample was sequenced with an Illumina HiSeq 2500. TCRdb reprocessed the reads, and each CDR3 protein sequence is entered once, without DNA. The record for this sample contains over 150,000 distinct CDR3 sequences. Clones ranked in the top ten supply more than 2.5% of the sample. What was sequenced was blood. These receptors were taken from a human donor with ulcerative colitis or Crohn's disease, or a healthy co-twin of an affected twin (not recorded which).

This chain joins TRBV5-1 and TRBJ1-2. The length of the CDR3 is 11 residues. Germline V gene data show CDR1 as SGHRS and CDR2 as YFSETQ. The CDR3: CASSLDRGYTF.

The V and J genes are TRBV5-1 and TRBJ2-1; TCRdb's assignment of TRBD1 cannot be checked, as there is no DNA. CDR1 and CDR2 from the germline V gene are SGHRS and YFSETQ. The CDR3 has 15 amino acids. The CDR3 region is CASSLGQVVNNEQFF.

The V gene is TRBV5-1, the J gene TRBJ1-1. CDR3 length: 15 residues. Germline CDR1 SGHRS, CDR2 YFSETQ. CDR3 amino acids: CASSLAGWKSTEAFF.

This CDR3 reads CSTDGMNTEAFF. V gene TRBV29-1 combines with J gene TRBJ1-1. The CDR3 length is 12 residues. Germline values: CDR1 SQVTM, CDR2 ANQGSEA.

The chain has TRBV7-9 and TRBJ2-7. Germline CDR1 and CDR2: SEHNR and FQNEAQ (reference sequence). This CDR3 has 13 amino acids. The CDR3 protein is CASSLEPTNEQYF.

The rearrangement joins TRBV7-2 to TRBJ2-3; TCRdb's D call, TRBD2, is unchecked because there is no DNA. Germline CDR1 and CDR2: SGHTA and FQGNSA. This CDR3 has 15 residues. CDR3: CASSLLAGAGDTQYF. The variable domain in full, with the rest retrieved from reference TRBV7-2 and TRBJ2-3, is GAGVSQSPSNKVTEKGKDVELRCDPISGHTALYWYRQSLGQGLEFLIYFQGNSAPDKSGLPSDRFSAERTGGSVSTLTIQRTQQEDSAVYLCASSLLAGAGDTQYFGPGTRLTVL.

The chain has TRBV30 and TRBJ2-2. The germline gives CDR1 GTSNPN, CDR2 SVGIG (reference sequence). The CDR3 is 14 amino acids. The chain's CDR3 is CAWSVGENGGELFF.

The chain joins TRBV7-9 to TRBJ2-2. The CDR3 length is 15 residues. The germline CDR1 and CDR2 sequences are SEHNR and FQNEAQ (reference sequence). CDR3 amino acids: CASSLVGNPTGELFF.

This sequence joins TRBV5-1 and TRBJ1-1; the TCRdb call, TRBD1, lacks DNA for checking. Germline V lookup: CDR1 SGHRS, CDR2 YFSETQ. The CDR3 covers 13 residues. CDR3 sequence: CASSLQGMAEAFF.

The chain is built from TRBV5-1 and TRBJ2-3; the TCRdb D gene call, TRBD1, has no DNA to confirm it. Germline values: CDR1 SGHRS, CDR2 YFSETQ. The CDR3 contains 14 residues. This CDR3 reads CASSRGGGSDTQYF.

The chain links TRBV18 to TRBJ1-5; with no DNA, the TCRdb D assignment of TRBD1 cannot be verified. The CDR3 is 17 residues long. Per germline, CDR1 KGHSH and CDR2 LQKENI. The CDR3 region is CASSFGGTGGSNQPQHF.

The chain has TRBV7-2 and TRBJ1-3; TCRdb designates TRBD1, a call that cannot be tested without DNA. Germline V gene lookup returns CDR1 SGHTA and CDR2 FQGNSA. This CDR3 has 16 residues. The CDR3 spells CASSSTTASSGNTIYF.

V and J are TRBV3-1 and TRBJ2-3; the D call of TRBD2 rests on TCRdb alone, since no DNA is present to check it. In germline, CDR1 is LGHDT, CDR2 YNNKEL (reference sequence). This CDR3 has 19 residues. CDR3 loop: CASSLLGVAGGPSTDTQYF.

The chain couples TRBV27 to TRBJ2-7. The CDR3 has 15 amino acids. Per the germline V gene, CDR1 is MNHEY and CDR2 is SMNVEV (reference sequence). The CDR3 protein is CASSLWATNVGEQYF.

The V call is TRBV6-5, the J call TRBJ2-1; checking the TCRdb D call of TRBD1 is not possible without DNA. There are 14 residues in the CDR3. The germline V gene has CDR1 MNHEY and CDR2 SVGAGI. The CDR3 spells CASSYEDSYNEQFF.

The gene calls are TRBV19 and TRBJ1-1. Germline V gene lookup returns CDR1 LNHDA and CDR2 SQIVND (reference sequence). This CDR3 is built from 17 residues. CDR3 loop: CASTPSDGLLVATEAFF. Together with reference TRBV19 and TRBJ1-1, the CDR3 gives the full variable domain: DGGITQSPKYLFRKEGQNVTLSCEQNLNHDAMYWYRQDPGQGLRLIYYSQIVNDFQKGDIAEGYSVSREKKESFPLTVTSAQKNPTAFYLCASTPSDGLLVATEAFFGQGTRLTVV.

The chain recombines TRBV5-1 with TRBJ1-2; TCRdb indicates TRBD1, and absent DNA this call remains unverified. Germline CDR1 reads SGHRS; CDR2 reads YFSETQ. This CDR3 has 13 amino acids. The CDR3: CASSLPVPNGYTF.

This rearrangement joins TRBV5-4 to TRBJ2-3; TCRdb returns TRBD1, unconfirmable since there is no DNA. The CDR3 is made up of 14 amino acids. Germline V gene data show CDR1 as SGHNT and CDR2 as YYREEE (reference sequence). The CDR3 loop is CASSYRGFTDTQYF.

The chain combines TRBV12-3 or TRBV12-4 with TRBJ1-1. The CDR3 is 14 residues long. CDR3 loop: CASSLEQLNTEAFF.

The chain recombines TRBV29-1 with TRBJ2-7; the TCRdb D gene call, TRBD2, has no DNA to confirm it. CDR1 is SQVTM and CDR2 is ANQGSEA in the germline V gene. The CDR3 is 12 residues long. The chain's CDR3 is CSGLRGGDEQYF.

The genes are TRBV28 and TRBJ1-1. CDR1 is MDHEN and CDR2 is SYDVKM in the germline V gene. CDR3 length equals 14 residues. The CDR3 loop reads CASTLMRLNTEAFF.

The CDR3 sequence is CAWSVRRDNEQFF. The chain uses TRBV30 and TRBJ2-1. CDR1 and CDR2 (germline): GTSNPN, SVGIG (reference sequence). This CDR3 is built from 13 residues. The full variable domain, rest sourced from reference TRBV30 and TRBJ2-1, is SQTIHQWPATLVQPVGSPLSLECTVEGTSNPNLYWYRQAAGRGLQLLFYSVGIGQISSEVPQNLSASRPQDRQFILSSKKLLLSDSGFYLCAWSVRRDNEQFFGPGTRLTVL.

The chain carries TRBV12-5 and TRBJ2-3; the TCRdb D gene call, TRBD1, has no DNA to confirm it. Per the germline V gene, CDR1 is LGHNT and CDR2 is FRNRAP. The CDR3 totals 17 residues. The CDR3 reads CASGLLASGPSTDTQYF.

The genes are TRBV5-1 and TRBJ2-5; the D call from TCRdb, TRBD1, cannot be confirmed without DNA. Germline V gene lookup returns CDR1 SGHRS and CDR2 YFSETQ. There are 14 residues in the CDR3. CDR3 loop: CASSLEQGTETQYF.